These T cell receptor beta chains were read from a single sample in a study of cytomegalovirus exposure and HLA in healthy donors. This table comes from immunoSEQ multiplex PCR, and its TCRdb copy is limited to in-frame clones, with some not included. The table lists approximately 260,000 clones, about 86% of them singletons. The sequencing input was PBMCs. All receptors come from a woman younger than 35 in good health and CMV-seronegative. Each CDR3 is given with its conserved first and last residue. A D gene is named only where the DNA matches it firmly. The size entry is marked missing in some rows and otherwise reads once, few, many or a size class.

>-|TRBV28|TRBJ1-1|13|-
CASGEGPGTEAFF
TGTGCCAGTGGGGAGGGTCCGGGAACTGAAGCTTTCTTT
>-|TRBV28|TRBJ2-1|12|TRBD1
CASGQGVNEQFF
TGTGCCAGCGGGCAGGGGGTAAATGAGCAGTTCTTC
>once|TRBV28|TRBJ1-1|15|TRBD1
CASSRQGTLNTEAFF
TGTGCCAGCAGTCGACAGGGCACCTTGAACACTGAAGCTTTCTTT
>-|TRBV27|TRBJ2-7|16|TRBD2
CASSPLLAGYRYEQYF
TGTGCCAGCAGTCCCCTACTAGCGGGATATAGGTACGAGCAGTACTTC
>-|TRBV18|TRBJ1-1|14|TRBD1
CASSPRDREAEAFF
TGTGCCAGCTCACCACGGGACAGGGAAGCTGAAGCTTTCTTT
>-|TRBV6-5|TRBJ1-3|15|-
CASSYSRQQGNTIYF
TGTGCCAGCAGTTACTCGCGACAGCAGGGAAACACCATATATTTT
>-|TRBV7-9|TRBJ2-7|17|TRBD2
CASSPGTSGRAPYEQYF
TGTGCCAGCAGCCCTGGGACTAGCGGGAGGGCCCCCTACGAGCAGTACTTC
>-|TRBV10-1|TRBJ2-7|14|TRBD1
CASSERQGFYEQYF
TGCGCCAGCAGTGAGAGACAGGGCTTCTACGAGCAGTACTTC
>-|TRBV28|TRBJ1-2|12|-
CASSTGNYGYTF
TGTGCCAGCAGTACGGGAAACTATGGCTACACCTTC
>-|TRBV2|TRBJ2-3|13|-
CASKSQLTDTQYF
TGTGCCAGCAAGTCACAGCTCACAGATACGCAGTATTTT
>-|TRBV7-6|TRBJ1-3|17|TRBD1
CASSRRQGSSSGNTIYF
TGTGCCAGCAGCCGACGACAGGGGTCCTCCTCTGGAAACACCATATATTTT
>-|TRBV5-1|TRBJ1-5|14|-
CASSWGESNQPQHF
TGCGCCAGCAGCTGGGGCGAAAGCAATCAGCCCCAGCATTTT
>-|TRBV2|TRBJ2-7|12|-
CAITPYGYEQYF
TGTGCCATCACCCCCTACGGGTACGAGCAGTACTTC
>once|TRBV2|TRBJ2-3|14|TRBD2
CASSKREVTDTQYF
TGTGCCAGCAGCAAGCGGGAGGTCACAGATACGCAGTATTTT
>-|TRBV7-3|TRBJ2-5|13|-
CASSSMAEETQYF
TGTGCCAGCAGCTCCATGGCCGAAGAGACCCAGTACTTC
>once|TRBV6-1|TRBJ1-1|13|-
CASSVRTDTEAFF
TGTGCCAGCAGTGTCCGTACGGACACTGAAGCTTTCTTT
>few|TRBV2|TRBJ2-1|14|-
CASSEDGGGDEQFF
TGTGCCAGCAGTGAAGACGGGGGAGGTGATGAGCAGTTCTTC
>-|TRBV4-3|TRBJ2-1|17|-
CASSTGYDLISYNEQFF
TGCGCCAGCAGCACAGGGTACGACCTTATCTCCTACAATGAGCAGTTCTTC
>-|TRBV18|TRBJ1-4|15|TRBD1
CASSMRQGTYEKLFF
TGTGCCAGCTCTATGCGACAGGGTACATATGAAAAACTGTTTTTT
>-|TRBV5-1|TRBJ1-4|15|TRBD1
CASSPRTGMIEKLFF
TGCGCCAGCAGTCCAAGGACAGGGATGATTGAAAAACTGTTTTTT
>-|TRBV6-6|TRBJ1-2|14|-
CASTPTGANYGYTF
TGTGCCAGCACCCCGACAGGTGCTAACTATGGCTACACCTTC
>-|TRBV19|TRBJ2-7|15|-
CASSPRDKFAGEQYF
TGTGCCAGCAGCCCCCGGGACAAATTTGCGGGCGAGCAGTACTTC
>-|TRBV28|TRBJ1-5|14|-
CACHKLLSNQPQHF
TGTGCCTGCCATAAGCTGCTGAGCAATCAGCCCCAGCATTTT
>-|TRBV28|TRBJ2-7|14|TRBD1
CASTLGTGGYEQYF
TGTGCCAGCACCCTCGGGACAGGGGGATACGAGCAGTACTTC
>-|TRBV9|TRBJ1-4|15|-
CASSGREGRNEKLFF
TGTGCCAGCAGCGGGAGGGAGGGGAGGAATGAAAAACTGTTTTTT
>-|TRBV27|TRBJ1-2|16|TRBD1
CASSFGGGSFWGGYTF
TGTGCCAGCAGTTTTGGAGGGGGCAGCTTCTGGGGTGGCTACACCTTC
>-|TRBV9|TRBJ1-3|14|-
CASSQLVLGNTIYF
TGTGCCAGCAGCCAGTTGGTCCTTGGAAACACCATATATTTT
>-|TRBV7-8|TRBJ1-2|15|-
CASSLSGFLRKGYTF
TGTGCCAGCAGCTTATCGGGGTTCCTGAGGAAGGGCTACACCTTC
>-|TRBV5-1|TRBJ2-3|13|-
CASKAGVLDTQYF
TGCGCCAGCAAGGCGGGCGTTCTCGATACGCAGTATTTT
>-|TRBV19|TRBJ2-5|14|-
CASRLSREQETQYF
TGTGCCAGTAGATTATCCCGTGAGCAAGAGACCCAGTACTTC
>few|TRBV19|TRBJ1-2|17|TRBD1
CASSTSGRQGFNYGYTF
TGTGCCAGTAGTACTTCCGGGAGACAGGGCTTTAACTATGGCTACACCTTC
>-|TRBV25-1|TRBJ1-1|15|-
CASSESWAGETEAFF
TGTGCCAGCAGTGAATCGTGGGCAGGGGAGACTGAAGCTTTCTTT
>-|TRBV6-5|TRBJ1-1|14|-
CASRIMDKNTEAFF
TGTGCCAGCAGGATTATGGACAAGAACACTGAAGCTTTCTTT
>-|TRBV27|TRBJ1-5|18|-
CASSLFGVGGGGNQPQHF
TGTGCCAGCAGTTTATTCGGGGTAGGAGGGGGGGGCAATCAGCCCCAGCATTTT
>-|TRBV14|TRBJ1-2|14|-
CASSGRGANYGYTF
TGTGCCAGCAGCGGCCGGGGGGCTAACTATGGCTACACCTTC
>once|TRBV6-4|TRBJ2-1|14|-
CASSDREGAHEQFF
TGTGCCAGCAGTGACCGGGAGGGGGCGCATGAGCAGTTCTTC
>-|TRBV4-1|TRBJ2-7|16|-
CASSQVAGIGSLEQYF
TGCGCCAGCAGCCAAGTAGCCGGGATAGGTTCCCTCGAGCAGTACTTC
>-|TRBV5-1|TRBJ2-5|14|TRBD2
CASSWGGAEETQYF
TGCGCCAGCAGCTGGGGGGGAGCTGAAGAGACCCAGTACTTC
>-|TRBV6-5|TRBJ2-7|16|TRBD2
CASSYSSGGASYEQYF
TGTGCCAGCAGTTACTCGAGCGGGGGCGCCTCCTACGAGCAGTACTTC
>-|TRBV27|TRBJ2-1|16|TRBD2
CASMSRAAGGGEEQFF
TGTGCCAGCATGAGCAGGGCAGCGGGAGGAGGAGAGGAGCAGTTCTTC
>-|TRBV2|TRBJ2-7|14|-
CASTPPPGYHEQYF
TGTGCCAGCACTCCCCCCCCAGGCTACCACGAGCAGTACTTC
>-|TRBV18|TRBJ2-3|16|TRBD2
CASSPQRGGGTDTQYF
TGTGCCAGCTCACCACAACGCGGGGGTGGAACAGATACGCAGTATTTT
>-|TRBV29-1|TRBJ1-1|13|-
CSVEQGMNTEAFF
TGCAGCGTTGAACAGGGGATGAACACTGAAGCTTTCTTT
>-|TRBV25-1|TRBJ2-7|14|-
CASSGSEIGNEQYF
TGTGCCAGCAGTGGCAGCGAGATAGGCAACGAGCAGTACTTC
>once|TRBV7-2|TRBJ2-7|15|TRBD2
CASSPQVLRGDEQYF
TGTGCCAGCAGCCCCCAGGTGTTGCGGGGGGACGAGCAGTACTTC
>-|TRBV11-2|TRBJ1-2|14|TRBD1
CASSYRQGADGYTF
TGTGCCAGCAGCTACCGACAGGGGGCGGATGGCTACACCTTC
>-|TRBV5-1|TRBJ1-3|14|-
CASALDSAGNTIYF
TGCGCCAGCGCCCTTGACTCTGCTGGAAACACCATATATTTT
>-|TRBV7-6|TRBJ2-7|14|TRBD1
CASSLGQGADEQYF
TGTGCCAGCAGCTTAGGACAGGGGGCAGACGAGCAGTACTTC
>few|TRBV6-6|TRBJ2-3|15|-
CASSYSPEGTDTQYF
TGTGCCAGCAGTTACTCACCCGAGGGCACAGATACGCAGTATTTT
>-|TRBV4-3|TRBJ1-2|13|-
CASSQTGIGGYTF
TGCGCCAGCAGCCAAACAGGGATCGGTGGCTACACCTTC
>-|TRBV25-1|TRBJ1-1|15|TRBD1
CASSQPGTANTEAFF
TGTGCCAGCAGTCAGCCTGGGACAGCGAACACTGAAGCTTTCTTT